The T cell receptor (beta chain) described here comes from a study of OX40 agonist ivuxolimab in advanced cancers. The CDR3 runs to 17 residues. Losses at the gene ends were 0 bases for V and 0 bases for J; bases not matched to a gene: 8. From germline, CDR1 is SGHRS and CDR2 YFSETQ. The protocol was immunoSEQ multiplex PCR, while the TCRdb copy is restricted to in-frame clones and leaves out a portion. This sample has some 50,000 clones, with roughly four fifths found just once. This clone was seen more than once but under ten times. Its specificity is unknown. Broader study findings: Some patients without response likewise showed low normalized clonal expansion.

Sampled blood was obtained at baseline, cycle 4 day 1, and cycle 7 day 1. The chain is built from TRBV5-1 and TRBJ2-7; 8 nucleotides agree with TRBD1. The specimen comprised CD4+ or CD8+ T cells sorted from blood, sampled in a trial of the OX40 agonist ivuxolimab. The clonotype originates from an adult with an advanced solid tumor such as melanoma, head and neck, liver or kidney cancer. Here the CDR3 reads CASSLAGGGRSSYEQYF. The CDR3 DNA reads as TGCGCCAGCAGCTTGGCAGGGGGCGGCAGGAGCTCCTACGAGCAGTACTTC.